This T cell receptor beta chain was recorded in a study of type 1 and type 2 diabetes patients. Study-wide context: Participants included type 1 and type 2 diabetes patients plus nondiabetic controls. Across the study, some 20 million paired-end reads were produced.

Genomic DNA was the PCR template. The TCR beta CDR3 region was amplified using 30 forward and 13 reverse primers. TCRdb itself ran the multiplex PCR reads through MiXCR, one entry per CDR3 protein. Of 250,000 to 300,000 distinct CDR3 sequences in the sample, around 47% were seen once. Diabetic patients met standard criteria for type 1 or type 2 diabetes. Trimming took off 5 bases at V and 3 bases at J, with 14 bases between the two ends. Germline CDR1 is GTSNPN and CDR2 is SVGIG (reference sequence). This CDR3 is built from 13 residues. This clonotype has just a few counts. The J gene is TRBJ2-7, the V gene TRBV30, with D unclear. Sequenced material: peripheral blood mononuclear cells (PBMCs). The sequence came from a man between 18 and 35 years old with type 2 diabetes. CDR3 coding DNA: TGTGCCTGGGGCTCTATTGGTTTCTACGAGCAGTACTTC. As protein: CAWGSIGFYEQYF.